This T cell receptor (beta chain) stems from a study of PD-L1 blockade in urothelial cancer. Time point in this sample: pretreatment peripheral blood. CDR1 and CDR2 from the germline V gene are SSHAT and FNYEAQ (reference sequence). CDR3 length equals 15 residues. TCRdb keeps only in-frame clones here, not all; method: immunoSEQ multiplex PCR. The sample has 40,000 to 55,000 clones; around nine tenths are singletons. This clone has a handful of counts. The junction and the germline gene differ at one end; a read error may be behind it. The sequence was obtained from a donor aged 40 or over with urothelial cancer. The chain carries TRBV7-7 and TRBJ2-1, with D perhaps matching TRBD2 (6 bases). The sequences come from PBMCs, collected around atezolizumab (anti-PD-L1) treatment. The CDR3 sequence is CASSPPGSSYNEQFF. The DNA for the CDR3 is TGTGCTAGCAGCCCCCCCGGGAGCTCCTACAATGAGCAGTTCTTC.